Following are 22 T cell receptor beta chains from one sample sequenced in a study of blood T cell repertoires in COVID-19. Generated by immunoSEQ multiplex PCR, the TCRdb table keeps only in-frame clones and is missing some. The sample consists of approximately 89,000 clones, 70% to 80% of them appearing once. Sequencing was carried out using peripheral blood. The receptors were gathered from a human donor in a cohort sampled during active COVID-19.

The table lists this clone with a few counts. The V call is TRBV7-2, the J call TRBJ2-7; 9 bases map to TRBD2. J was trimmed by 6 bases and V by 6 bases; bases with no gene match: 6. This CDR3 has 13 amino acids. The germline CDR1 and CDR2 sequences are SGHTA and FQGNSA. The CDR3 here is CASSWGLALEQYF. The CDR3, as DNA: TGTGCCAGCAGTTGGGGACTAGCACTCGAGCAGTACTTC. Using reference TRBV7-2 and TRBJ2-7 for the parts outside the CDR3, the full variable domain is GAGVSQSPSNKVTEKGKDVELRCDPISGHTALYWYRQSLGQGLEFLIYFQGNSAPDKSGLPSDRFSAERTGGSVSTLTIQRTQQEDSAVYLCASSWGLALEQYFGPGTRLTVT.

V and J are TRBV6-2 or TRBV6-3 and TRBJ2-7, with D tentatively TRBD2 (6 bases). The germline V gene has CDR1 MNHEY and CDR2 SVGEGT. CDR3 size: 15 residues. V was clipped by 0 bases and J by 2 bases, with 11 bases between them. CDR3 loop: CASSYSTRLAYEQYF. In nucleotides, the CDR3 is TGTGCCAGCAGTTACTCGACCAGACTAGCCTACGAGCAGTACTTC.

This chain joins TRBV7-2 and TRBJ2-7; D is perhaps TRBD2 (5 bases). Germline lookup yields CDR1 SGHTA and CDR2 FQGNSA. V shed 4 bases and J shed 3 bases, with 13 bases lying between them. This CDR3 has 14 residues. The CDR3 loop reads CASSSGMRFYEQYF. CDR3 coding DNA: TGTGCCAGCAGCTCCGGGATGCGATTCTACGAGCAGTACTTC.

The CDR3 DNA reads as TGTGCCAGCAACACAGGGAATATGGGCGAGCAGTACTTC. Protein: CASNTGNMGEQYF. This chain joins TRBV14 and TRBJ2-7, with a weak D call TRBD1 (6 bases). V dropped 7 bases and J dropped 6 bases, with 16 bases sitting between them. Germline-derived CDR1 and CDR2 are SGHDN and FVKESK. This CDR3 has 13 amino acids.

This chain joins TRBV7-5 and TRBJ1-1; the D call of TRBD1 is as the table states it, not checked on the DNA. TRBV7-5 is termed a pseudogene. This CDR3 region has 17 residues. CDR3 sequence: CARSLGGSAGGNTEAFF. CDR3 nucleotide sequence: TGTGCCAGAAGCTTAGGAGGATCGGCAGGGGGGAACACTGAAGCTTTCTTT.

The V and J genes are TRBV5-1 and TRBJ2-1; 10 nucleotides line up with TRBD2. Germline CDR1 and CDR2: SGHRS and YFSETQ. V lost 5 bases and J lost 2; bases outside the gene matches: 7. The CDR3 spans 16 residues. The chain's CDR3 is CASRGGGLAAYNEQFF. The DNA of the CDR3 is TGCGCCAGCAGAGGGGGTGGACTAGCGGCCTACAATGAGCAGTTCTTC.

The rearrangement uses TRBV7-2 and TRBJ2-7, with D tentatively TRBD2 (6 bases). The germline V and J ends were trimmed by 1 base and 4 bases, with 14 bases remaining between them. The length of the CDR3 is 15 residues. Germline CDR1 and CDR2: SGHTA and FQGNSA. The CDR3 DNA follows: TGTGCCAGCAGCTTAGAATGGGGAGGAGGGTACGAGCAGTACTTC. Its translation is CASSLEWGGGYEQYF.

J is TRBJ1-6 and V is TRBV7-8; TRBD1 is a possible D gene (5 bases). V gave up 5 bases and J gave up 7 bases, with 21 bases separating them. The CDR3 sequence is 17 residues long. In germline, CDR1 is SGHVS, CDR2 FQNEAQ. The DNA of the CDR3 is TGTGCCAGCAGCCAGCTTCCGGCCCTCGGGGGGAATTCACCCCTCCACTTT. As protein: CASSQLPALGGNSPLHF.

The chain uses TRBV6-2 or TRBV6-3 and TRBJ2-1, with a possible D match to TRBD1 (5 bases). This CDR3 is 15 amino acids long. Per the germline V gene, CDR1 is MNHEY and CDR2 is SVGEGT. Trimming left V 6 bases short and J 2 bases short, with 14 bases between. The CDR3 DNA reads as TGTGCCAGCAGCTCCCCCCAGGGCCCCTACAATGAGCAGTTCTTC. Translated, it gives CASSSPQGPYNEQFF.

The chain is built from TRBV7-2 and TRBJ1-2, with a tentative D call TRBD1 (5 bases). The CDR3 spans 13 residues. Germline V gene lookup returns CDR1 SGHTA and CDR2 FQGNSA. The ends were cut back, 5 bases at V and 2 bases at J, with 9 bases in the middle. The CDR3 coding sequence is TGTGCCAGCAGCCGGGACTTCAACTATGGCTACACCTTC. As protein: CASSRDFNYGYTF.

Here the CDR3 DNA reads TGTGCCAGCAGCTTAAAGCCCCGGACTAGCGGGAGTTATGAGCAGTTCTTC. This codes for CASSLKPRTSGSYEQFF. The chain is built from TRBV7-3 and TRBJ2-1, with 13 bases lining up with TRBD2. Germline CDR1 and CDR2: SGHTA and FQGTGA. Losses at the gene ends were 1 base for V and 8 bases for J; bases not matched to a gene: 8. The CDR3 length is 17 residues.

This clone was observed a few times. The chain combines TRBV7-8 with TRBJ2-5, with D possibly TRBD1 on 5 matching bases. The V end was cut by 2 bases, the J end by 7 bases, with 14 bases between. Per the germline V gene, CDR1 is SGHVS and CDR2 is FQNEAQ. This CDR3 has 14 residues. CDR3 DNA: TGTGCCAGCAGCTTAATGGGCCAAACAGGGACCCAGTACTTC. It encodes CASSLMGQTGTQYF.

This sequence joins TRBV9 and TRBJ1-1; maybe TRBD1 (6 bases). V was trimmed by 3 bases and J by 5 bases, leaving 11 bases between them. The V gene's germline CDR1 is SGDLS and CDR2 YYNGEE. This CDR3 has 13 amino acids. CDR3: CASSGGGLTEAFF. The DNA for the CDR3 is TGTGCCAGCAGCGGAGGGGGTTTGACTGAAGCTTTCTTT.

The chain couples TRBV27 to TRBJ2-7; D is possibly TRBD1 (6 bases). The V gene's germline CDR1 is MNHEY and CDR2 SMNVEV (reference sequence). V was cut by 5 bases and J by 0 bases, with 14 bases left in between. This CDR3 has 15 residues. In DNA, the CDR3 is TGTGCCAGCAGTAGCCGGACAGTCCTCTCCTACGAGCAGTACTTC. Protein product: CASSSRTVLSYEQYF.

Concerning this clone itself: Different DNA sequences within this sample yield the same CDR3. The chain recombines TRBV7-8 with TRBJ2-5, with a tentative D call TRBD1 (6 bases). Trimming stripped 5 bases from V and 5 bases from J, with 12 bases between. The CDR3 extends over 13 amino acids. Germline V CDR1 and CDR2: SGHVS, FQNEAQ. CDR3 nucleotide sequence: TGTGCCAGCAGCAACACTAGGGGGGAGACCCAGTACTTC. It specifies CASSNTRGETQYF.

The chain uses TRBV5-1 and TRBJ1-2; 7 nucleotides match TRBD1. Germline lookup yields CDR1 SGHRS and CDR2 YFSETQ. The CDR3 spans 15 residues. V lost 4 bases to trimming and J lost 6 bases; unmatched junction nucleotides: 12. Here the CDR3 DNA reads TGCGCCAGCAGCCGGGAGACAGGGCCTGGGGATGGCTACACCTTC. It specifies CASSRETGPGDGYTF.

This clone has only a few counts. The genes are TRBV6-2 or TRBV6-3 and TRBJ1-4; 7 bases are a match to TRBD1. The CDR3 loop spans 14 amino acids. V was pared by 5 bases and J by 8 bases, with 8 bases of the junction left unmatched. Germline V gives CDR1 MNHEY, CDR2 SVGEGT. CDR3 nucleotides: TGTGCCAGCAGTGACCGACAGGGTGACGAAAAACTGTTTTTT. Translation gives CASSDRQGDEKLFF.

The chain employs TRBV5-1 and TRBJ2-6, with 7 bases lining up with TRBD2. The CDR3 totals 18 residues. Germline CDR1 reads SGHRS; CDR2 reads YFSETQ. V lost 1 base and J lost 0; bases outside the gene matches: 7. CDR3 residues: CASSLLGREGSGANVLTF. The CDR3 DNA reads TGCGCCAGCAGCTTGCTAGGCAGGGAGGGCTCTGGGGCCAACGTCCTGACTTTC.

The rearrangement links TRBV30 to TRBJ1-2; TRBD1 agrees at 9 bases. The CDR3 consists of 14 residues. Germline V gene lookup returns CDR1 GTSNPN and CDR2 SVGIG (reference sequence). V shed 3 bases and J 4 bases; nucleotides not matched to a gene: 6. CDR3 bases: TGTGCCTGGAGCCGCCAACAGGGGGCCTATGGCTACACCTTC. Amino acids: CAWSRQQGAYGYTF.

This chain connects TRBV5-6 to TRBJ2-4; 8 nucleotides match TRBD1. CDR1 is SGHDT and CDR2 is YYEEEE in the germline V gene. V gave up 2 bases and J gave up 9 bases; unmatched junction bases: 4. This CDR3 is built from 13 residues. CDR3 residues: CASSLTGGFIQYF. The CDR3 DNA reads TGTGCCAGCAGCTTAACAGGGGGTTTCATTCAGTACTTC.

The genes are TRBV25-1 and TRBJ1-1, with D tentatively TRBD1 (5 bases). Germline V gene lookup returns CDR1 MGHDK and CDR2 SYGVNS. V shed 11 bases and J shed 1 base, with 14 bases lying between them. This CDR3 is built from 13 residues. CDR3 sequence reads: CAARAGQNTEAFF. CDR3 sequence (DNA): TGTGCCGCTCGAGCGGGGCAGAACACTGAAGCTTTCTTT.

The CDR3 nucleotides read TGTGCCACAGCCGGGATCGGGAGGTCCTACAATGAGCAGTTCTTC. This translates into CATAGIGRSYNEQFF. The V gene is TRBV6-5, the J gene TRBJ2-1; 7 positions match TRBD2. The CDR3 length is 15 residues. Germline V gene lookup returns CDR1 MNHEY and CDR2 SVGAGI. J was trimmed by 1 base and V by 10 bases; bases with no gene match: 10.